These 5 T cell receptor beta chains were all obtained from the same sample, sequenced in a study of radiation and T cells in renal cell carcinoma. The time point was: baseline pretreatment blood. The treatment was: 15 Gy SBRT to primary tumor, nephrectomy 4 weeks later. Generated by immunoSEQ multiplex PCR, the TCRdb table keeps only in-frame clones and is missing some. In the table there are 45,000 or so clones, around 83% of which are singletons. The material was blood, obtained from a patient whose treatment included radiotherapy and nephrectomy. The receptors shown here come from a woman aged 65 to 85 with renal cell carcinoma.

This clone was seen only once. CDR3 region: CASAPLAGGLSTGELFF. Here the CDR3 DNA reads TGTGCCAGCGCCCCTCTAGCGGGGGGGCTGAGCACCGGGGAGCTGTTTTTT. The V gene is TRBV14, the J gene TRBJ2-2, with 12 bases matching TRBD2. J lost 4 bases, V lost 8 bases, and 11 bases had no gene match. CDR1 is SGHDN, CDR2 FVKESK, per germline. The CDR3 sequence is 17 residues long.

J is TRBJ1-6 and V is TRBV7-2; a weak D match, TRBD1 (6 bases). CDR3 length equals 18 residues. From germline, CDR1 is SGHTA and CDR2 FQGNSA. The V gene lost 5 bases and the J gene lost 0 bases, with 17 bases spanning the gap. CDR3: CASSPQRQASSYNSPLHF. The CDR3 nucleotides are TGTGCCAGCAGCCCGCAACGACAGGCGAGCTCCTATAATTCACCCCTCCACTTT.

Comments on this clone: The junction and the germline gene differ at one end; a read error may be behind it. CDR3 DNA sequence: TGTGCCACCAGCGCAGAAACTAACTATGGCTACACCTTC. It encodes CATSAETNYGYTF. The genes are TRBV5-4 and TRBJ1-2, with D uncertain. The CDR3 is 13 amino acids. In germline, CDR1 is SGHNT, CDR2 YYREEE (reference sequence).

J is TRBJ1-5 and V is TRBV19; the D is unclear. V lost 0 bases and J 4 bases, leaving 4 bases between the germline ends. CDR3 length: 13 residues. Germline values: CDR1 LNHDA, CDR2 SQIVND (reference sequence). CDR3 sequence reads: CASSIEANQPQHF. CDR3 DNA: TGTGCCAGTAGTATAGAAGCTAATCAGCCCCAGCATTTT.

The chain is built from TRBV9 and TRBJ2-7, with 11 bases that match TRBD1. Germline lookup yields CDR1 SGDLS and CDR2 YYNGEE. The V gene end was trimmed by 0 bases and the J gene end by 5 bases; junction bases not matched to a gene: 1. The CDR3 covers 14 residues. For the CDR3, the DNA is TGTGCCAGCAGCGTAGTGGGACAGGGGGACGAGCAGTACTTC. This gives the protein CASSVVGQGDEQYF.